This T cell receptor beta chain was sequenced for a study of OX40 agonist ivuxolimab in advanced cancers. Sequencing was performed with immunoSEQ multiplex PCR; in TCRdb, only in-frame clones are kept and a portion is missing. In the table there are 36,000 or so clones, around 77% of which are singletons. The length of the CDR3 is 13 residues. Germline V gene data show CDR1 as SGHDT and CDR2 as YYEEEE. Trimming shortened V by 0 bases and J by 1 base, and 2 bases separated the two germline ends. This clone was counted once. The rearrangement uses TRBV5-6 and TRBJ2-1; D gene uncertain. The TCR was taken from an adult with an advanced solid tumor such as melanoma, head and neck, liver or kidney cancer. The sequenced sample was CD4+ or CD8+ T cells sorted from blood, obtained in a trial of the OX40 agonist ivuxolimab. This CDR3 is CASSLGSYNEQFF. The CDR3 DNA reads as TGTGCCAGCAGCTTGGGGTCCTACAATGAGCAGTTCTTC.